The 5 T cell receptor beta chains below all came from one sample that was sequenced in a study of blood T cells in healthy people across ages. Primed by a sample-barcoded 5' primer and a J-beta primer mix, a second PCR proceeded for about 6 to 11 cycles. TCRdb itself ran the 5' RACE reads through MiXCR, one entry per CDR3 protein. The sample lists about a million distinct CDR3 sequences; approximately 50% were seen once. Sequenced material: blood. These receptors all come from a woman aged 60-75 years in good health.

This clonotype appeared many times. One junction end does not reproduce the germline sequence, and a read error may be involved. The CDR3 DNA follows: TGTGCCAGCAGTGACTCAGGGGGCGATGAGCAGTTCTTC. The encoded protein is CASSDSGGDEQFF. This chain joins TRBV6-5 and TRBJ2-1; 8 nucleotides agree with TRBD1. CDR3 length equals 13 residues. CDR1 is MNHEY and CDR2 is SVGAGI in the germline V gene.

On this clonotype itself: Compared with germline, one end of the junction differs, possibly owing to a read error. The chain uses TRBV15 and TRBJ2-7; 7 bases are a match to TRBD2. The CDR3 is 16 amino acids. Germline loops: CDR1 LNHNV, CDR2 YYDKDF (reference sequence). The CDR3 loop reads CATSRDAGVFSYEQYF. CDR3 bases: TGTGCTACCAGCAGAGATGCGGGAGTTTTCTCCTACGAGCAGTACTTC. The variable domain in full, completed from reference TRBV15 and TRBJ2-7, reads DAMVIQNPRYQVTQFGKPVTLSCSQTLNHNVMYWYQQKSSQAPKLLFHYYDKDFNNEADTPDNFQSRRPNTSFCFLDIRSPGLGDTAMYLCATSRDAGVFSYEQYFGPGTRLTVT.

This clonotype was recorded many times. The CDR3, as DNA: TGCAGCGTTGTTGCGTCACTATTCACCTCCTACGAGCAGTACTTC. It specifies CSVVASLFTSYEQYF. The chain joins TRBV29-1 to TRBJ2-7, with D uncertain. This CDR3 is built from 15 residues. Trimming pared 4 bases from V and 0 bases from J, leaving 16 bases between. CDR1 is SQVTM, CDR2 ANQGSEA, per germline.

V usage is TRBV10-1 and J usage is TRBJ2-7; D is uncertain. Trimming pared 2 bases from V and 7 bases from J, leaving 12 bases between. The CDR3 contains 13 residues. Germline assignment: CDR1 WNHNN and CDR2 SYGVQD (reference sequence). This chain's CDR3 is CASSENRLGEQYF. CDR3 bases: TGCGCCAGCAGTGAGAACAGACTCGGGGAGCAGTACTTC.

The chain's CDR3 is CSVARTGNNEQFF. The CDR3, as DNA: TGCAGCGTTGCAAGGACAGGAAACAATGAGCAGTTCTTC. The chain couples TRBV29-1 to TRBJ2-1; 7 bases agree with TRBD1. Germline V gene sequence: CDR1 SQVTM, CDR2 ANQGSEA. Trimming at V came to 4 bases and at J to 5 bases, leaving 5 bases not matched to a gene. The CDR3 loop spans 13 amino acids.